This T cell receptor beta chain was sequenced for a study of graft-versus-host responses after intestinal transplantation. Study details: Induction using anti-thymocyte globulin, followed by tacrolimus and steroids for 2 to 4 years, was given to all recipients. Broader study findings: Recipient marrow contained GvH clones, some of which appeared first in ileum or blood. Early HvG declines after transplant were associated with peak circulating GvH clone levels.

On this clone: Its antigen is currently unknown. One junction end disagrees with the germline gene, perhaps due to a read error.

Germline values: CDR1 SGHRS, CDR2 YFSETQ. The CDR3 is 15 residues long. The method was immunoSEQ multiplex PCR; TCRdb's version includes in-frame clones alone and lacks a portion of them. Of 90,000 to 130,000 clones in the sample, more than 90% are singletons; the top ten hold 0.2% to 0.25%. This TCR was sampled from a human donor who was the organ donor for an intestinal transplant. The material sequenced was unstimulated CD4+ T cells sorted from spleen or lymph node cells, taken before transplant. The chain combines TRBV5-1 with TRBJ1-4; 8 bases are a match to TRBD1. DNA of the CDR3: TGCGCCAGCAGCTTGGATTTGGGCGGGACAGGTCCCCCTGTTTTT. This translates into CASSLDLGGTGPPVF.